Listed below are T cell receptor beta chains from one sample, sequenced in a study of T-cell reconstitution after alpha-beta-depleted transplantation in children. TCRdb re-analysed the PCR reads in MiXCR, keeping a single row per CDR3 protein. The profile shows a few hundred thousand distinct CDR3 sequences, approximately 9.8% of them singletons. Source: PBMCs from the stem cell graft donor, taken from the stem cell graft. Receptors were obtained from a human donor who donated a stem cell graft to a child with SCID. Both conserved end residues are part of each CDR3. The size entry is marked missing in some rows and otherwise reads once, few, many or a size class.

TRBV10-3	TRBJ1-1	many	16	CAISESSGSPNTEAFF
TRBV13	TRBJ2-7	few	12	CASSSTNREMHF
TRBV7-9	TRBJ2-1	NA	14	CASSLSPKVDEQFF
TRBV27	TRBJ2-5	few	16	CASSLSLGGSQETQYF
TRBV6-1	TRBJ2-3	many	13	CASSMRQGDTQYF
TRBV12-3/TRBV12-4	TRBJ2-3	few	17	CASSRGLAGSSTDTQYF
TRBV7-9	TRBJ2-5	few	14	CASSSGLALETQYF
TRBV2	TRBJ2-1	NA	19	CASSELTGLRGGSYNEQFF
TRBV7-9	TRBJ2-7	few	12	CASSLGVSEQYF
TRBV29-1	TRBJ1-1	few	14	CSVDGQGMNTEAFF
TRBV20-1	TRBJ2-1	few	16	CSQTPRLSGGWNEQFF
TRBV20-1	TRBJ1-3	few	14	CSARKDSSGNTIYF
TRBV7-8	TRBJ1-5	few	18	CASSLAGTGGYSNQPQHF
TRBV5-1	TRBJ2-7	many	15	CASSLSTSRLYEQYF
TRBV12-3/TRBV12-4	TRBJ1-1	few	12	CASSLWQGMAFF
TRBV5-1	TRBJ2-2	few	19	CASSLAGVLPQSNTGELFF
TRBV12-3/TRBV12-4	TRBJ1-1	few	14	CASTPFGGNTEAFF
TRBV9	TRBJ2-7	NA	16	CASSILAGGPLNEQYF
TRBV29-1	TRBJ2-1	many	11	CSWTGFNEQFF
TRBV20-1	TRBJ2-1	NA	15	CSARVKDQPYNEQFF
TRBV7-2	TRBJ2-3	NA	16	CASSLASGHGTDTQYF
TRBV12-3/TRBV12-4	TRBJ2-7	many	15	CASSLEQGGSYEQYF
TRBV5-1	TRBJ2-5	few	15	CASSTTPGSQETQYF
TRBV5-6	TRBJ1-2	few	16	CASSLDEGLGPYGYTF
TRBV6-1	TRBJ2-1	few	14	CASSTVLPTDEQFF
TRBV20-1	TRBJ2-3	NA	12	CSASVLGDTQYF
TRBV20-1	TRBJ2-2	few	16	CSARADRGIWPGELFF
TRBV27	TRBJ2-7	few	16	CASSLRTAGGFHEQYF
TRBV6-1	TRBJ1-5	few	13	CASSQGYNQPQHF
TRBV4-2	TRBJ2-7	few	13	CASTQPGSYEQYF
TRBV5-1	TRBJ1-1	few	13	CASRIGQNTEAFF
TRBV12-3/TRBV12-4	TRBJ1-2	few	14	CASRRTGGGQGYTF
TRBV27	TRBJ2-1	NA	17	CASSNTGLPTAYNEQFF
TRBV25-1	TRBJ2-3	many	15	CASSSGAPSTDTQYF
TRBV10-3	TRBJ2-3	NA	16	CAISDGRIGGVDTQYF
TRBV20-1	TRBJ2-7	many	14	CSAPGQGGNYEQYF
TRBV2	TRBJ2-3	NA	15	CASSEPGDPTDTQYF
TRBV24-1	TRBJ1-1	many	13	CATRQTGNTEAFF
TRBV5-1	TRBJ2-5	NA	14	CASSLWRGGETQYF
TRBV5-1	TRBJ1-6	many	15	CASSPDRVANSPLHF
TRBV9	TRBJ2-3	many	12	CASSTAPDTQYF
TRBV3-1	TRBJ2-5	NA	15	CASSKTGTGYETQYF